These 27 T cell receptor beta chains were all obtained from the same sample, sequenced in a study of tumor-infiltrating lymphocytes in primary liver carcinoma. The template, 500 ng total RNA, yielded TCR beta cDNA made with a constant-region primer. Three nested multiplex PCR rounds of slightly modified ARM-PCR generated TCR beta libraries. With TRBV1-TRBV30 forward primers and a C-beta reverse primer, the first two PCR rounds were run for approximately 10 cycles each. In TCRdb, the multiplex PCR reads were re-called with MiXCR into one record per CDR3 protein. Of approximately 45,000 distinct CDR3 sequences listed, around 75% were seen once; the top ten hold less than 50%. Taking roughly 20-32 mg of unsorted bulk tissue, the authors co-extracted RNA and DNA. Sample: tumor-adjacent normal liver tissue. The origin of the receptors is a woman in her 30s with primary liver carcinoma and hepatitis B virus infection.

Notes on this clonotype: A read error may produce the germline difference seen at one junction end. The genes are TRBV6-1 and TRBJ2-1; TRBD2 is a possible D gene (5 bases). This CDR3 contains 13 residues. The germline gives CDR1 MNHNS, CDR2 SASEGT. CDR3 in DNA: TGTGCCTGCAGTGAAAAGGACTGCAATGAGCAGTTCTTC. This codes for CACSEKDCNEQFF.

Concerning this clonotype itself: One end of the junction is discordant with germline, which a read error may explain. The CDR3 here is CASTSRRTGGYAYTF. The CDR3 DNA sequence: TGTGCCAGCACCTCCCGGCGGACAGGGGGCTATGCCTACACTTTC. This sequence joins TRBV5-6 and TRBJ1-2; TRBD1 matches at 11 bases. Germline CDR1 is SGHDT and CDR2 is YYEEEE. The CDR3 has 15 amino acids.

In its sample, this clonotype was seen a few times. The CDR3 end shows no conserved phenylalanine or tryptophan, and so a read error is likely. This chain links TRBV6-2 or TRBV6-3 with TRBJ2-6; TRBD1 is a possible D gene (6 bases). V lost 1 base and J 0 bases, leaving 10 bases between the germline ends. Germline values: CDR1 MNHEY, CDR2 SVGEGT. The CDR3 covers 17 residues. This CDR3 is CASSYLQGYSGANVLTL. The CDR3 coding sequence is TGTGCCAGCAGTTACTTACAGGGTTACTCTGGGGCCAACGTCCTGACTCTA.

Details on this clonotype: Relative to the germline gene, one junction end is altered; a read error may explain this. The CDR3, as DNA: TGTGCCAGCAGCCCCCGTAACGGACACGGCTACGGCTACACCTTT. It is translated as CASSPRNGHGYGYTF. The chain links TRBV13 to TRBJ1-2; a weak D match, TRBD1 (5 bases). Germline loops: CDR1 PRHDT, CDR2 FYEKMQ (reference sequence). The CDR3 sequence is 15 residues long.

In regard to this clonotype: A junction end diverges from the germline sequence, so it may reflect a read error. V is TRBV28 and J is TRBJ1-2; D is undetermined. Per germline, CDR1 MDHEN and CDR2 SYDVKM. This CDR3 region has 13 residues. Here the CDR3 reads CASSLYLPYGCTF. DNA of the CDR3: TGTGCCAGCAGTTTATACTTGCCCTATGGCTGCACCTTC.

Details on this clonotype: A read error may account for a junction end that differs from germline. The rearrangement uses TRBV6-5 and TRBJ1-5; D is unclear. Looked up from germline, CDR1 is MNHEY and CDR2 is SVGAGI. CDR3 length: 15 amino acids. The CDR3 loop reads CATKKGGLNNKPQHF. CDR3 bases: TGTGCCACCAAGAAAGGAGGGTTAAACAATAAGCCCCAGCATTTT.

This clonotype was detected many times. The gene calls are TRBV7-2 and TRBJ2-1, with a weak D call TRBD2 (6 bases). V gave up 3 bases and J gave up 2 bases, with 8 bases separating them. The germline V gene has CDR1 SGHTA and CDR2 FQGNSA. CDR3 size: 14 residues. The CDR3 loop reads CASSFSGAYNEQFF. DNA for the CDR3: TGTGCCAGCAGCTTTTCGGGAGCCTACAATGAGCAGTTCTTC.

The V call is TRBV7-2, the J call TRBJ2-1; 10 positions match TRBD2. The CDR3 covers 18 residues. The germline V gene has CDR1 SGHTA and CDR2 FQGNSA. V shed 8 bases and J 0 bases; nucleotides not matched to a gene: 13. CDR3 nucleotides: TGTGCCAGCGGGGTCCCCTTAGCGGGAGGTATCTCCTACAATGAGCAGTTCTTC. It is translated as CASGVPLAGGISYNEQFF.

A word on this clonotype: The junction departs from germline at one end; a sequencing error may be responsible. The chain carries TRBV29-1 and TRBJ2-1; D not certain. Germline CDR1 is SQVTM and CDR2 is ANQGSEA. The length of the CDR3 is 10 residues. The DNA for the CDR3 is TGCAGCATAGGTCAAAATGAGGAGTTCTTC. It codes for CSIGQNEEFF.

Points on this clonotype: Given the absence of the conserved phenylalanine or tryptophan at the CDR3 end, a read error is likely. The rearrangement links TRBV11-2 to TRBJ2-7; tentative D call: TRBD2 (5 bases). This CDR3 has 11 amino acids. V lost 6 bases to trimming and J lost 9 bases, with 12 bases between them. In germline, CDR1 is SGHAT, CDR2 FQNNGV. The CDR3 sequence: CASSPASGQYL. CDR3 nucleotide sequence: TGTGCCAGCAGTCCAGCCAGCGGGCAGTACCTC.

As for this clonotype: Sequence at one end of the junction differs from germline and may be a read error. This chain links TRBV5-8 with TRBJ2-7, with D possibly being TRBD1 (6 bases). CDR3 size: 16 residues. The V gene's germline CDR1 is SGHTS and CDR2 YDEGEE. The CDR3 spells CTSSLLRGDISYEQYF. DNA of the CDR3: TGTACCAGCAGCTTGCTCAGGGGCGACATCTCCTACGAGCAGTACTTC.

In regard to this clonotype: No conserved phenylalanine or tryptophan is present at the end of the CDR3, so a read error is the likely explanation. The chain employs TRBV5-5 and TRBJ2-1, with D unclear. The CDR3 is 16 residues long. Germline V gene sequence: CDR1 SGHKS, CDR2 YYEKEE (reference sequence). DNA of the CDR3: TGTGCCAGCAGCCTCACCGCTCCCGAGATAACCAATGAACAGTTCTCC. Its protein is CASSLTAPEITNEQFS.

The V and J genes are TRBV11-2 and TRBJ2-7, with D perhaps matching TRBD2 (5 bases). The CDR3 is 14 amino acids. V lost 6 bases and J lost 7, with 19 bases in between. CDR1 and CDR2 (germline): SGHAT, FQNNGV. CDR3 bases: TGTGCCAGCAGTATCACCGGACTCGCCGAGGAGCAGTACTTC. It yields the protein CASSITGLAEEQYF.

Note on this clonotype: A read error may be the cause here, since a much bigger clone is one base away. The chain recombines TRBV2 with TRBJ2-2, with a possible D match to TRBD2 (5 bases). Per the germline V gene, CDR1 is SNHLY and CDR2 is FYNNEI. The length of the CDR3 is 11 residues. CDR3 DNA sequence: TGTGCCAGCATGGGATCCGGGGTGCTGTTTTTT. As protein: CASMGSGVLFF. Using reference TRBV2 and TRBJ2-2 for the parts outside the CDR3, the full variable domain is EPEVTQTPSHQVTQMGQEVILRCVPISNHLYFYWYRQILGQKVEFLVSFYNNEISEKSEIFDDQFSVERPDGSNFTLKIRSTKLEDSAMYFCASMGSGVLFFGEGSRLTVL.

A word on this clonotype: The conserved closing phenylalanine or tryptophan is absent in this CDR3, likely reflecting a read error. V and J are TRBV6-2 or TRBV6-3 and TRBJ2-5; D unresolved. The CDR3 totals 14 residues. CDR1 is MNHEY, CDR2 SVGEGT, per germline. The V and J ends lost 2 bases and 4 bases respectively, with 11 bases between them. The CDR3 DNA sequence: TGTGCCAGCAGTTACGCCACCCCCCGAGAGACCCAGTACTTA. As protein: CASSYATPRETQYL.

This clonotype has just a few counts. Here the CDR3 omits its conserved ending phenylalanine or tryptophan, so a read error is the likely source. The chain carries TRBV4-3 and TRBJ2-1; 9 nucleotides align to TRBD2. The V gene end was trimmed by 1 base and the J gene end by 7 bases; junction bases not matched to a gene: 8. CDR1 LGHNA and CDR2 YSLEER come from the germline V gene. The CDR3 sequence is 16 residues long. In DNA form, the CDR3 reads TGCGCCAGCAGCCAAGGAGCGGGGGGCAACGCAAATGAGCAGTTCCTC. This sequence encodes CASSQGAGGNANEQFL.

Comment on this clonotype: One junction end does not reproduce the germline sequence, and a read error may be involved. V is TRBV28 and J is TRBJ2-7; 11 bases align to TRBD2. The CDR3 covers 16 residues. CDR1 MDHEN and CDR2 SYDVKM come from the germline V gene. CDR3 residues: CASSLTRLAGSYEQYF. CDR3 nucleotide sequence: TGTGCCAGCAGTCTAACCCGACTAGCGGGATCCTATGAGCAGTACTTC.

Comments on this clonotype: The conserved phenylalanine or tryptophan is not found at the CDR3 terminus, so this likely reflects a read error. No DNA is shown, since the ends of the CDR3 on it are uncertain; the CDR3 is the one TCRdb lists. The rearrangement links TRBV5-1 to TRBJ1-1; TRBD1 is taken as the D call from the table, unchecked against the DNA. From germline, CDR1 is SGHRS and CDR2 YFSETQ. Ends included, the CDR3 has 15 residues. CDR3 sequence: CASRVGTVLNTEAIL.

This chain links TRBV12-3 or TRBV12-4 with TRBJ1-4, with 7 nucleotides matching TRBD1. This CDR3 comprises 15 residues. The ends lost 4 bases at V and 3 bases at J; junction bases unmatched: 5. DNA for the CDR3: TGTGCCAGCAGTTCCGTAGGACAGGCTAATGAAAAACTGTTTTTT. This gives the protein CASSSVGQANEKLFF.

The chain joins TRBV20-1 to TRBJ2-5; TRBD2 matches 9 bases. The ends lost 0 bases at V and 0 bases at J; junction bases unmatched: 11. Germline V gene sequence: CDR1 DFQATT, CDR2 SNEGSKA (reference sequence). The CDR3 consists of 18 residues. The CDR3 nucleotides read TGCAGTGCTAGAGATCCCTGGTCTAGCGGGACCCACCAAGAGACCCAGTACTTC. It encodes CSARDPWSSGTHQETQYF.

As to this clonotype: Germline is not matched at one junction end, which may reflect a read error. The V gene is TRBV28, the J gene TRBJ2-2; D unresolved. Germline V gene data show CDR1 as MDHEN and CDR2 as SYDVKM. The CDR3 loop spans 15 amino acids. The CDR3 protein is CASSLVVLNIGELFF. The CDR3 nucleotides read TGTGCCAGCAGTTTAGTCGTATTGAACATCGGGGAGCTGTTTTTT.

Concerning this clonotype: A much larger clone differs from this one at a single base, so this may be a read error. This chain joins TRBV28 and TRBJ1-1; D not certain. This CDR3 is 17 amino acids long. Germline assignment: CDR1 MDHEN and CDR2 SYDVKM. CDR3 bases: TGTGCCATCAGTTTCGGTCCCCCGATGTTATCGAGCACTGAAGCTTTCTTT. This encodes CAISFGPPMLSSTEAFF.

This clonotype was observed a few times. The genes are TRBV11-2 and TRBJ2-1; 8 positions match TRBD2. The CDR3 runs 15 residues. The V segment lost 0 bases and the J segment 9 bases; nucleotides outside the gene matches: 7. Germline V gives CDR1 SGHAT, CDR2 FQNNGV. The chain's CDR3 is CASSLESGSVSEQFF. The CDR3 coding sequence is TGTGCCAGCAGCTTAGAGAGCGGGAGTGTGAGTGAGCAGTTCTTC.

To note about this clonotype: The conserved phenylalanine or tryptophan is not found at the CDR3 terminus, so this likely reflects a read error. The DNA is left out, because the CDR3 cannot be placed on it with certainty; the CDR3 is given as TCRdb lists it. This chain connects TRBV11-2 to TRBJ2-7; the table gives TRBD2 as D, unverified against the DNA. CDR1 and CDR2 (germline): SGHAT, FQNNGV. The CDR3 is 15 amino acids in total, end residues counted. Here the CDR3 reads CASSLAGTNSLLVYS.

About this clonotype itself: One end of the junction does not line up with germline, which may come from a read error. V gene TRBV11-2 combines with J gene TRBJ2-3; 9 bases are shared with TRBD1. The CDR3 is 17 residues long. The V gene's germline CDR1 is SGHAT and CDR2 FQNNGV. The DNA of the CDR3 is TGTGTCAGCAGCTTAGGGGGACAGGGATTTTTCAAAGATACGCAGTATTTT. This translates into CVSSLGGQGFFKDTQYF.

Concerning this clonotype itself: One base away lies a much larger clone, so this may be a sequencing read error. CDR3 DNA: TGTGCCAGCAGTTCGACTAGCGAAGTCACCGGGGGGCTGTTTTTT. Amino acid sequence: CASSSTSEVTGGLFF. The rearrangement joins TRBV28 to TRBJ2-2; 8 nucleotides align to TRBD2. Germline V gene lookup returns CDR1 MDHEN and CDR2 SYDVKM. This CDR3 region has 15 residues.

For this clonotype: The junction departs from the called germline gene at one end, perhaps through a read error. V and J are TRBV4-1 and TRBJ2-1, with TRBD2 matching over 7 bases. The CDR3 is 14 residues long. CDR1 is MGHRA, CDR2 YSYEKL, per germline. CDR3 DNA: TGCGCCAACAGCCTAGCGGACACCGACAATGAGCAGTTCTTC. It codes for CANSLADTDNEQFF.